The table lists the clone carrying this T cell receptor beta chain with many counts. The data originate from a study of T cells in Graves' hyperthyroidism and ophthalmopathy. It was RNA transcripts that yielded the amplified TCR beta CDR3 regions. The HTBI primer set served for first-round RT-PCR of the TCR CDR3. From the multiplex PCR reads, TCRdb called clonotypes with MiXCR, one entry per CDR3 protein. This repertoire shows a few hundred thousand distinct CDR3 sequences, 16% found once; its top ten account for approximately 3.5%. This receptor was obtained from a woman between 40 and 50 years old with Graves' ophthalmopathy. The specimen was blood.

The DNA of the CDR3 is TGTGCCTGGAGGGTACAGATGAACACTGAAGCTTTCTTT. It translates to CAWRVQMNTEAFF. The rearrangement links TRBV30 to TRBJ1-1, with unresolved D. The CDR3 consists of 13 residues. V was trimmed by 3 bases and J by 0 bases, leaving 8 bases between them. In germline, CDR1 is GTSNPN, CDR2 SVGIG (reference sequence).